This T cell receptor (beta chain) was sequenced in a study of post-analysis software for immune sequencing data (dated by TCRdb to the mid-2010s). Regarding the research as a whole: Relapsing-remitting, secondary progressive and progressive-relapsing multiple sclerosis were recorded as disease courses, and subtype annotation was lacking for some patients. The patient repertoires were set against about 10 previously published healthy control repertoires from donors whose ages ranged from roughly 6 to 27 years. A subset of samples was prepared in parallel using single-end sample barcoding, then pooled and co-amplified after Illumina adapter ligation.

The paper's findings and limits, for the study overall: When samples were clustered directly using the F measure, samples prepared in the same batch co-clustered strongly, which prompted a batch-effect correction. Multiple sclerosis patients had significantly lower normalized Chao1 diversity than controls, a result that suggests substantial peripheral T-cell clonal expansion. The control group was slightly older than the multiple sclerosis patient group. Patients showed significantly higher frequencies than controls for about 5 TRBV segments, among them TRBV5-6, TRBV5-1 and TRBV20-1.

Of note for this clonotype: This receptor's antigen is unknown. Nothing much larger sits one base from this clone, and base qualities are not available.

The library relied on PCR. The run used an Illumina HiSeq 2500. Unique molecular identifiers were incorporated into TCR beta cDNA libraries to reduce PCR and sequencing biases. About 0.5 million cDNA molecules were obtained for every 1 to 10 million input T cells, so each molecule roughly corresponded to one T cell. The patient libraries were prepared and sequenced with the same protocol used for the earlier healthy control dataset. Samples belonging to the same batch were prepared together, multiplexed and sequenced on a shared HiSeq lane. The authors' pipeline ran thus. MIGEC was used to process the raw barcoded reads, and molecular identifier groups with only a single read were discarded before consensus assembly and CDR3 extraction. VDJtools was used for post-analysis of the clonotype tables, and diversity was normalized by down-sampling every dataset to the size of the smallest sample. Repertoire overlap clustering matched CDR3 amino acid but not nucleotide sequences to correct batch-related cross-sample contamination. TCRdb reworked the public reads: Q25 trimming with fastp, MiXCR clone assembly, productive beta chains retained. One record per CDR3 amino acid sequence lists the most common genes and DNA. The V and J calls and clone size are TCRdb's, not the authors'. Within this sample are roughly 800,000 distinct CDR3 sequences, with roughly half of them counted one time only. The ten largest clonotypes hold over 4% of the sample.

V loses 4 bases, J loses 3 bases, and the germline ends lie 10 bases apart. Looking up the germline V gene yields CDR1 SGHRS and CDR2 YFSETQ. The cysteine opens and the phenylalanine closes a CDR3 of 13 amino acids. Only the CDR3 DNA is retained, 39 bases long and in frame from the first base. TCR beta repertoires were profiled from peripheral blood of roughly 13 young patients with multiple sclerosis to demonstrate the VDJtools post-analysis software. The multiple sclerosis patients were children and adolescents ranging in age from about 6 to 16 years. The specimen was blood. The TCR was taken from a girl under 18 with multiple sclerosis. In this chain, TRBV5-1 is recombined with TRBJ2-5; a tentative D match to TRBD2 spans 5 bases. The CDR3 corresponds to CASSRRVEETQYF. The DNA sequence reads TGCGCCAGCAGCCGGCGGGTTGAAGAGACCCAGTACTTC.